This T cell receptor (beta chain) was profiled in a study of cytomegalovirus exposure and HLA in healthy donors. It was with 60 Vbeta and 13 Jbeta primers that the PCR ran. The assay was immunoSEQ multiplex PCR, and TCRdb's table has in-frame clones only and misses some. The table lists 130,000 to 150,000 clones, approximately 80% of them singletons, with about 5% in the top ten. The CDR3 spans 16 residues. The sequence was collected from a man in his thirties or forties in good health and CMV-seropositive. Sample: PBMCs. The chain joins TRBV21-1 to TRBJ2-7; the table's D call TRBD1 went unverified against the DNA. TRBV21-1 is classified as a pseudogene. CDR3 in amino acids: CASSKARGQGDYEQYF. The DNA for the CDR3 is TGTGCCAGCAGCAAAGCAAGGGGACAGGGGGACTACGAGCAGTACTTC.